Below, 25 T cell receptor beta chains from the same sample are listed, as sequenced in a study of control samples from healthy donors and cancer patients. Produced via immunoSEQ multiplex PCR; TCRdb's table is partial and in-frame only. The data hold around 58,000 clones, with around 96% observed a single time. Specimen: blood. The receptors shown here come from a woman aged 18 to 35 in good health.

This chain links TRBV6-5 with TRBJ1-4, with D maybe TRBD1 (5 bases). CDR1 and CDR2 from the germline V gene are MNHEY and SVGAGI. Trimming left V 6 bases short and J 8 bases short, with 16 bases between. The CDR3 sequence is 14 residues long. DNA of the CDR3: TGTGCCAGCAGGGGGGGTGGGAGAAGCGAAAAACTGTTTTTT. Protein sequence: CASRGGGRSEKLFF.

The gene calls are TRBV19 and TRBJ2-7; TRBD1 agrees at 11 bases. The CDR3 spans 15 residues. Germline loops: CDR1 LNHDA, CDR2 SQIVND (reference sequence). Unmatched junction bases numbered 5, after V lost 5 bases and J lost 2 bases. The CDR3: CASSLPGQGAYEQYF. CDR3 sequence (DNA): TGTGCCAGTAGTTTACCGGGACAGGGGGCCTACGAGCAGTACTTC.

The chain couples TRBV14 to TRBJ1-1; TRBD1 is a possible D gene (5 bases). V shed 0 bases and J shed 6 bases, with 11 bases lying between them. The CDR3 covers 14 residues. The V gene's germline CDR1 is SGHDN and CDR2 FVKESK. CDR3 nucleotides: TGTGCCAGCAGCCAAGACCCAGGGTGGGCTGAAGCTTTCTTT. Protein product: CASSQDPGWAEAFF.

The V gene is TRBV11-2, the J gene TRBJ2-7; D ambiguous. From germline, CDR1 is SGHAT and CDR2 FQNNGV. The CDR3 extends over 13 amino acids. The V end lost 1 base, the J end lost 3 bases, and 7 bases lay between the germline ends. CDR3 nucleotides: TGTGCCAGCAGCTTAGGGCCCGTCTACGAGCAGTACTTC. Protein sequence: CASSLGPVYEQYF. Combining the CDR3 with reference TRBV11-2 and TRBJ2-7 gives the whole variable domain EAGVAQSPRYKIIEKRQSVAFWCNPISGHATLYWYQQILGQGPKLLIQFQNNGVVDDSQLPKDRFSAERLKGVDSTLKIQPAKLEDSAVYLCASSLGPVYEQYFGPGTRLTVT.

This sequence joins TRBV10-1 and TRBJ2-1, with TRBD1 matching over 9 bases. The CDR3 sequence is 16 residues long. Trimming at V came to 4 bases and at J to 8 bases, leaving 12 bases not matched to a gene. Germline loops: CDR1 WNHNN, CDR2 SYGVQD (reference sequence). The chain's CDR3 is CASSAVHGQGIYEQFF. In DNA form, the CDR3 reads TGCGCCAGCAGTGCTGTCCACGGACAGGGGATCTATGAGCAGTTCTTC.

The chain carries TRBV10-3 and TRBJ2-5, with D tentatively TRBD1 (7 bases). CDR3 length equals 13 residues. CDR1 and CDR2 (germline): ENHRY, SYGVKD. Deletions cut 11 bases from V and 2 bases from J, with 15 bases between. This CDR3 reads CASRAGQQETQYF. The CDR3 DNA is TGTGCCTCGCGGGCGGGACAGCAAGAGACCCAGTACTTC.

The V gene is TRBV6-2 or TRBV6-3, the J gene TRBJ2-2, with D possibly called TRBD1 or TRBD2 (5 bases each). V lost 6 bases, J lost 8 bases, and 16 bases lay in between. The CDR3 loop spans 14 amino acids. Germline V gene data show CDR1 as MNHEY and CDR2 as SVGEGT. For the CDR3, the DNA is TGTGCCAGCAGCCCCGGGACGCAGGTTGGGGAGCTGTTTTTT. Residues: CASSPGTQVGELFF.

The chain's CDR3 is CASSLLGAGPYNEQFF. As DNA, the CDR3 is TGTGCCAGCAGTTTATTGGGCGCGGGCCCTTACAATGAGCAGTTCTTC. The chain has TRBV27 and TRBJ2-1; the D gene is possibly TRBD2 (5 bases). The V and J ends lost 1 base and 4 bases respectively, with 14 bases between them. CDR3 size: 16 residues. The germline V gene encodes CDR1 MNHEY and CDR2 SMNVEV (reference sequence).

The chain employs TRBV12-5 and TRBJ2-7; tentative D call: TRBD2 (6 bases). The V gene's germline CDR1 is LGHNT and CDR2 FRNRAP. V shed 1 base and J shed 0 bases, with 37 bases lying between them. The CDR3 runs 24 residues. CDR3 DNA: TGTGCTAGTGGTTTGGACAGGCTTACTCCTACGAGCAGGCTGGGGGAGGCTTACTCCTACGAGCAGTACTTC. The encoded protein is CASGLDRLTPTSRLGEAYSYEQYF.

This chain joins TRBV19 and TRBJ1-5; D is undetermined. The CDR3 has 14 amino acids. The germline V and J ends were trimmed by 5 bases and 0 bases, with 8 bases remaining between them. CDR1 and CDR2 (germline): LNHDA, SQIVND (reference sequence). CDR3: CASSLAVSNQPQHF. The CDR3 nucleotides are TGTGCCAGTAGTTTGGCAGTTAGCAATCAGCCCCAGCATTTT.

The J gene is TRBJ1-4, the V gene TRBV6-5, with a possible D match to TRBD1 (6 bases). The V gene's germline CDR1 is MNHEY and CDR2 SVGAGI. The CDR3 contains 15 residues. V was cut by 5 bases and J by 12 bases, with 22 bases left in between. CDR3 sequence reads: CASSPTRGAARELFF. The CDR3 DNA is TGTGCCAGCAGTCCAACCCGGGGGGCCGCGAGGGAACTGTTTTTT.

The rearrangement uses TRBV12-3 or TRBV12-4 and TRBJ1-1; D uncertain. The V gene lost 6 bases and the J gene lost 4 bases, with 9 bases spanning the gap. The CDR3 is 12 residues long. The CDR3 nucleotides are TGTGCCAGCAGAGTTTCCATCACTGAAGCTTTCTTT. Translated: CASRVSITEAFF.

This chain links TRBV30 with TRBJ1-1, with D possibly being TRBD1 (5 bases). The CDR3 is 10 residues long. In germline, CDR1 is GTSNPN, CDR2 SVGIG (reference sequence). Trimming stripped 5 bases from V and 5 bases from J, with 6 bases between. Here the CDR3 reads CAWGGTEAFF. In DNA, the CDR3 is TGTGCCTGGGGGGGGACTGAAGCTTTCTTT. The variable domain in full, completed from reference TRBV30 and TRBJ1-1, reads SQTIHQWPATLVQPVGSPLSLECTVEGTSNPNLYWYRQAAGRGLQLLFYSVGIGQISSEVPQNLSASRPQDRQFILSSKKLLLSDSGFYLCAWGGTEAFFGQGTRLTVV.

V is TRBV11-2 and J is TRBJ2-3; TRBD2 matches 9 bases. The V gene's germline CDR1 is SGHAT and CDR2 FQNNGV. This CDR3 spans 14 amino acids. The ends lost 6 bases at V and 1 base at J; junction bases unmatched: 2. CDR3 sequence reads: CASRKRGGTDTQYF. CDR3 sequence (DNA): TGTGCCAGCAGAAAGCGGGGGGGCACAGATACGCAGTATTTT.

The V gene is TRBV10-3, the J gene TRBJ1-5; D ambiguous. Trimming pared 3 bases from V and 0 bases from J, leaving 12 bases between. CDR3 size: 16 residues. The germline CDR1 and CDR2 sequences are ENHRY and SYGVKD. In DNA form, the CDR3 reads TGTGCCATCAGTGATAGTCTGACAAATAGCAATCAGCCCCAGCATTTT. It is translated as CAISDSLTNSNQPQHF.

The CDR3 is CASSPRGQVTTNEKLFF. CDR3 coding DNA: TGTGCCAGCTCACCACGGGGACAGGTGACAACTAATGAAAAACTGTTTTTT. The J gene is TRBJ1-4, the V gene TRBV18, with 8 bases fitting TRBD1. The CDR3 has 17 amino acids. V dropped 1 base and J dropped 0; count of bases not matched to a gene: 4. Germline lookup yields CDR1 KGHSH and CDR2 LQKENI.

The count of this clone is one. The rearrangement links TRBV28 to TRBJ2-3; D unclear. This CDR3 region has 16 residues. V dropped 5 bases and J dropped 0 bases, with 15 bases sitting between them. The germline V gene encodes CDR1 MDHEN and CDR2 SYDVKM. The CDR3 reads CASSPSPNLSTDTQYF. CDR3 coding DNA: TGTGCCAGCAGTCCCTCCCCGAACCTAAGCACAGATACGCAGTATTTT. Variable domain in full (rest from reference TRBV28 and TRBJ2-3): DVKVTQSSRYLVKRTGEKVFLECVQDMDHENMFWYRQDPGLGLRLIYFSYDVKMKEKGDIPEGYSVSREKKERFSLILESASTNQTSMYLCASSPSPNLSTDTQYFGPGTRLTVL.

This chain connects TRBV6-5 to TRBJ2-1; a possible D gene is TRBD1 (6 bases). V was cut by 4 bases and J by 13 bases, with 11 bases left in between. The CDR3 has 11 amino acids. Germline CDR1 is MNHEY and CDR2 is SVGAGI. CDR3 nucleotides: TGTGCCAGCAGTTCCCGACAGGAACAGTTCTTC. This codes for CASSSRQEQFF.

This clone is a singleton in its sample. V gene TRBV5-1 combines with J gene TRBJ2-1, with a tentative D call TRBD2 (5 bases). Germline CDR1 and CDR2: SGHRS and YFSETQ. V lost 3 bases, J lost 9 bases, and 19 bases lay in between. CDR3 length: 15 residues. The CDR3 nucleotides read TGCGCCAGCAGCTCGACCACTCTAGCTTCGTTTGAGCAGTTCTTC. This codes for CASSSTTLASFEQFF.

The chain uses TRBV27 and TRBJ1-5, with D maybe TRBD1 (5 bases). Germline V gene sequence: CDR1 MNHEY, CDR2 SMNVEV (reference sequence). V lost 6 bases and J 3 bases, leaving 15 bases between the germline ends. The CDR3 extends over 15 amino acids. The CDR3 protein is CASRGLGATNQPQHF. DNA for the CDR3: TGTGCCAGCAGGGGACTAGGGGCCACCAATCAGCCCCAGCATTTT.

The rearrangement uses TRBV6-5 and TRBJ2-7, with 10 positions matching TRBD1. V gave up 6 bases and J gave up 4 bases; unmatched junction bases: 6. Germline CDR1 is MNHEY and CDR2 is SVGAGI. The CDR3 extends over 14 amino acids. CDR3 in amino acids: CASSPRQGAYEQYF. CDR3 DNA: TGTGCCAGCAGCCCCCGACAGGGGGCTTACGAGCAGTACTTC.

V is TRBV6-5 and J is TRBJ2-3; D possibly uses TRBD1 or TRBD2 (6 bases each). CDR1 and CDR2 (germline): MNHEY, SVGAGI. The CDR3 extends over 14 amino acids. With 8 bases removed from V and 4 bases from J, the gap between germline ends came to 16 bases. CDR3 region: CASLLLGGSDTQYF. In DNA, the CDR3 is TGTGCCAGCTTATTACTAGGGGGGTCAGATACGCAGTATTTT.

The CDR3 DNA sequence: TGTGCCAGCAGCCAATCTTTGGCAGCGTATGGCTACACCTTC. Its translation is CASSQSLAAYGYTF. V usage is TRBV14 and J usage is TRBJ1-2, with D unresolved. Germline V gives CDR1 SGHDN, CDR2 FVKESK. Trimming removed 2 bases from V and 5 bases from J, with 12 bases in between. The CDR3 has 14 residues.

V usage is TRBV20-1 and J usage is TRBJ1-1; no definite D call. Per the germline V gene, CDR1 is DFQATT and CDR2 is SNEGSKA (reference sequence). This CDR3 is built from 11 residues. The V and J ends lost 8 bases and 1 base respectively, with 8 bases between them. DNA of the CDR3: TGCAGTACGGTAAAGAACACTGAAGCTTTCTTT. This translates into CSTVKNTEAFF.

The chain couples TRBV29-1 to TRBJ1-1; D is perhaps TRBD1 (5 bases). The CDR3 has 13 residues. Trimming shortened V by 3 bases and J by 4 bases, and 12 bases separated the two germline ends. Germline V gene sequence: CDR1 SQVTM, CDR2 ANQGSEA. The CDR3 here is CSVDQGRSTEAFF. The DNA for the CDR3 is TGCAGCGTTGATCAGGGTAGGAGCACTGAAGCTTTCTTT.